The clone carrying this T cell receptor (beta chain) was detected only once. Its target is unknown. This sample was included in a study of T cell responses to AZD1222 COVID-19 vaccine. Using immunoSEQ multiplex PCR, the repertoire was profiled, and TCRdb retains in-frame clones only, with some absent. The sample yields about 180,000 clones, 80% to 90% seen once. Germline V gene lookup returns CDR1 SGHTS and CDR2 YDEGEE. With 1 base removed from V and 8 bases from J, the gap between germline ends came to 7 bases. This CDR3 comprises 13 residues. Study results and caveats: Only after the peak T cell response were repertoires sampled. Clonal diversity was possibly underestimated; the donors were predominantly white British and more often female. Recipients of two AZD1222 doses showed rising Spike-specific TCR breadth and depth. Vaccine-related CD4 TCRs covered spike, predominating at 160-218 and 743-854.

This TCR was sampled from an adult who received the AZD1222 COVID-19 vaccine. J is TRBJ1-6 and V is TRBV5-8, with D unclear. The sample consisted of peripheral blood, taken 28 days after the second AZD1222 dose. The CDR3 sequence: CASSLRGYSPLHF. Written as DNA, the CDR3 is TGTGCCAGCAGCTTGCGAGGCTATTCACCCCTCCACTTT.